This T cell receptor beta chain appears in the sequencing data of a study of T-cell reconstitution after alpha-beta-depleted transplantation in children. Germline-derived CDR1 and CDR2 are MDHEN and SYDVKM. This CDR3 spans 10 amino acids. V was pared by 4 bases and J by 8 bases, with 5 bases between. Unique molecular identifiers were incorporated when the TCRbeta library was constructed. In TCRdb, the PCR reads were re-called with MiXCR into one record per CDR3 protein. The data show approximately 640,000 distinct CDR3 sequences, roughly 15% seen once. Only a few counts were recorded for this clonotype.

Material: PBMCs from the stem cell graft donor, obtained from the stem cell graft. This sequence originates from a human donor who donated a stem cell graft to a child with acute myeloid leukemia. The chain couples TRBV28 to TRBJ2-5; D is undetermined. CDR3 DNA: TGTGCCAGCAGTTGGCCAACCCAGTACTTC. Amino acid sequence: CASSWPTQYF.